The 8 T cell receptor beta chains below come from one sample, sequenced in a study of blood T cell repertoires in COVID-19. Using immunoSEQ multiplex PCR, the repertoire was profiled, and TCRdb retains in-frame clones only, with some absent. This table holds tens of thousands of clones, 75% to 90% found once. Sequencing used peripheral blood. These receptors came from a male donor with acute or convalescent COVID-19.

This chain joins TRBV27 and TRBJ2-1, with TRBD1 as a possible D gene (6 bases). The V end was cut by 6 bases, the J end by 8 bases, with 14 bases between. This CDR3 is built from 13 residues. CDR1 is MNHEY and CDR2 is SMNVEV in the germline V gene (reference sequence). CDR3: CASSLSRGYEQFF. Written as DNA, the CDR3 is TGTGCCAGCAGCCTCTCGAGGGGGTATGAGCAGTTCTTC.

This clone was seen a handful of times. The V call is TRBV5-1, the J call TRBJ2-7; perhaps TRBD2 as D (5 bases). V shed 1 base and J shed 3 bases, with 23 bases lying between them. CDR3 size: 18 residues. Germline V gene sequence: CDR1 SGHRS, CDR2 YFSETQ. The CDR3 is CASSLRPGVGRRIYEQYF. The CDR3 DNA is TGCGCCAGCAGCTTGCGGCCTGGGGTCGGCAGGAGGATCTACGAGCAGTACTTC.

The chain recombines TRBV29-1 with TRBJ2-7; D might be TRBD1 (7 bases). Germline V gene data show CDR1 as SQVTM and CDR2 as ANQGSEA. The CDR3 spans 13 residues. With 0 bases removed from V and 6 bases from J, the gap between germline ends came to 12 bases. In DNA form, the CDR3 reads TGCAGCGTTGAAGAGGAGGGGGCGATCGAGCAGTACTTC. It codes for CSVEEEGAIEQYF.

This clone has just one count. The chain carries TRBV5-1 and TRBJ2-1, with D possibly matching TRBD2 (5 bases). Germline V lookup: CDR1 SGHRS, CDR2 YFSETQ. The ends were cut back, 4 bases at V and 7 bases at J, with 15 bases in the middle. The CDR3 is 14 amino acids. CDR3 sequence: CASSEFGELNEQFF. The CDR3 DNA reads TGCGCCAGCAGCGAATTCGGGGAGTTAAATGAGCAGTTCTTC.

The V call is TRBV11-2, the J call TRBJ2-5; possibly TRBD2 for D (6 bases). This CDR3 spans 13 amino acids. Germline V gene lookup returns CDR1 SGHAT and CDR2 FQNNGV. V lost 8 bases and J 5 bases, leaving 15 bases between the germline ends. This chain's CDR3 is CASGGGIRETQYF. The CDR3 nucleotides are TGTGCCAGCGGCGGAGGGATCAGGGAGACCCAGTACTTC.

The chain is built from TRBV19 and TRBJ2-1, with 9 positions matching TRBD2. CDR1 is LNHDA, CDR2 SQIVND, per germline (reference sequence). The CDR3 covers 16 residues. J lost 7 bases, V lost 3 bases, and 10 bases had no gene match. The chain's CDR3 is CASSMGAGGIWNEQFF. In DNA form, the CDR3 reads TGTGCCAGTAGTATGGGAGCGGGGGGAATCTGGAATGAGCAGTTCTTC.

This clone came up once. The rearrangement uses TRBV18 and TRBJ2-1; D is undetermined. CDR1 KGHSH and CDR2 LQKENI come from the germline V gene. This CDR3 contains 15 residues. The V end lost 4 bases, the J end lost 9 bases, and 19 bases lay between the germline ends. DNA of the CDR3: TGTGCCAGCTCACTCGCCTTTCGCGATACTGGTGAGCAGTTCTTC. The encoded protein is CASSLAFRDTGEQFF.

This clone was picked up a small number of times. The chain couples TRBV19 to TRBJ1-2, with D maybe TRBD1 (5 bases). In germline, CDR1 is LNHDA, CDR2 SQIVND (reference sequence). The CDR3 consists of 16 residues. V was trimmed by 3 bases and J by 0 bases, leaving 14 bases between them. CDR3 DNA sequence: TGTGCCAGTAGTATCGCCTGGAGGGGAACTAACTATGGCTACACCTTC. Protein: CASSIAWRGTNYGYTF.